This T cell receptor (beta chain) was profiled in a study of blood T cell repertoires in COVID-19. Study information: Acute and convalescent COVID-19 samples came from the United States, Italy and Spain. In each case, the material was cDNA or gDNA derived from T cells, B-cell-depleted T cells, or PBMCs.

In the original processing: Reference gene primer amplification in the assay estimated nucleated cell counts. The table came from immunoSEQ multiplex PCR; TCRdb's copy has only in-frame clones and leaves some out. From that table come the V and J calls and clone size; the DNA was used to work out D and trimming. This table holds tens of thousands of clones, more than 85% found once. Per the germline V gene, CDR1 is LGHDT and CDR2 is YNNKEL (reference sequence). This CDR3 spans 17 amino acids. V lost 0 bases to trimming and J lost 0 bases; unmatched junction nucleotides: 5. The source material was peripheral blood. This receptor was taken from a man in his 60s with acute or convalescent COVID-19. The rearrangement links TRBV3-1 (or the pseudogene TRBV3-2) to TRBJ2-1; 7 bases align to TRBD2. This CDR3 is CASSQDPRGSSYNEQFF. The CDR3 coding sequence is TGTGCCAGCAGCCAAGATCCCCGCGGGAGCTCCTACAATGAGCAGTTCTTC.